The 30 T cell receptor beta chains below all came from one sample that was sequenced in a study of T cells in localized non-small cell lung cancer. Clones were read by immunoSEQ multiplex PCR, and TCRdb kept only the in-frame ones, dropping some. Of 75,000 to 80,000 clones listed, roughly 91% were seen once; the top ten hold around 20%. The input for sequencing was peripheral blood, taken before any cancer treatment. The receptor set was obtained from a woman aged 35-75 years with stage I squamous cell lung carcinoma.

This chain links TRBV4-1 with TRBJ2-5; no reliable D call. Germline V gene data show CDR1 as MGHRA and CDR2 as YSYEKL. The CDR3 extends over 16 amino acids. Trimming removed 0 bases from V and 1 base from J, with 12 bases in between. The CDR3 coding sequence is TGCGCCAGCAGCCAAGATAGACGGCAGGCCCAAGAGACCCAGTACTTC. Residues: CASSQDRRQAQETQYF.

The rearrangement uses TRBV7-8 and TRBJ2-2; 7 positions agree with TRBD1. This CDR3 is 14 amino acids long. Germline V gene sequence: CDR1 SGHVS, CDR2 FQNEAQ. V was pared by 6 bases and J by 5 bases, with 6 bases of the junction left unmatched. The CDR3 DNA is TGTGCCAGCAGAAGCGACAGGGATACCGGGGAGCTGTTTTTT. It codes for CASRSDRDTGELFF.

V gene TRBV30 combines with J gene TRBJ2-1; D is undetermined. This CDR3 is built from 14 residues. Trimming pared 0 bases from V and 7 bases from J, leaving 13 bases between. The germline CDR1 and CDR2 sequences are GTSNPN and SVGIG (reference sequence). The CDR3 region has the DNA TGTGCCTGGAGTGTTACGTCGGCTATGAATGAGCAGTTCTTC. It codes for CAWSVTSAMNEQFF. Supplemented by reference TRBV30 and TRBJ2-1, the full variable domain reads SQTIHQWPATLVQPVGSPLSLECTVEGTSNPNLYWYRQAAGRGLQLLFYSVGIGQISSEVPQNLSASRPQDRQFILSSKKLLLSDSGFYLCAWSVTSAMNEQFFGPGTRLTVL.

CDR3 loop: CASSLTASGGGEQYF. Here the CDR3 DNA reads TGCGCCAGCAGCTTGACGGCTAGCGGGGGTGGCGAGCAGTACTTC. The chain carries TRBV5-1 and TRBJ2-7; 10 bases line up with TRBD2. Germline values: CDR1 SGHRS, CDR2 YFSETQ. This CDR3 contains 15 residues. The V gene end was trimmed by 1 base and the J gene end by 6 bases; junction bases not matched to a gene: 7.

The chain uses TRBV19 and TRBJ1-2, with 7 bases fitting TRBD1. CDR1 is LNHDA and CDR2 is SQIVND in the germline V gene (reference sequence). CDR3 size: 13 residues. Unmatched junction bases numbered 4, after V lost 1 base and J lost 8 bases. This chain's CDR3 is CASSIAQGTGYTF. The CDR3 coding sequence is TGTGCCAGTAGTATAGCACAGGGGACGGGCTACACCTTC.

The rearrangement links TRBV5-6 to TRBJ1-2, with unresolved D. V was pared by 1 base and J by 8 bases, with 18 bases between. The CDR3 loop spans 15 amino acids. The V gene's germline CDR1 is SGHDT and CDR2 YYEEEE. CDR3 coding DNA: TGTGCCAGCAGCTTGTGGGATCAGGTACGAAGGGGCTACACCTTC. Its translation is CASSLWDQVRRGYTF.

In nucleotides, the CDR3 is TGTGCCAGCTTGGACCCCGGGAGAACTGAAGCTTTCTTT. Translated: CASLDPGRTEAFF. The J gene is TRBJ1-1, the V gene TRBV14; D ambiguous. Trimming removed 8 bases from V and 5 bases from J, with 15 bases in between. The CDR3 extends over 13 amino acids. The germline V gene has CDR1 SGHDN and CDR2 FVKESK.

The DNA of the CDR3 is TGTGCCAGCAGCTTAGAGTTCCTGTTCTTC. Translation: CASSLEFLFF. The genes are TRBV7-9 and TRBJ2-1; no definite D call. Germline CDR1 is SEHNR and CDR2 is FQNEAQ (reference sequence). V was cut by 1 base and J by 15 bases, with 7 bases left in between. The CDR3 covers 10 residues.

This chain links TRBV2 with TRBJ2-5, with a tentative D call TRBD2 (7 bases). CDR3 length: 15 residues. The germline V gene encodes CDR1 SNHLY and CDR2 FYNNEI. Trimming removed 2 bases from V and 2 bases from J, with 12 bases in between. The CDR3 protein is CASSEWGGLQETQYF. The CDR3, as DNA: TGTGCCAGCAGTGAATGGGGGGGCTTACAAGAGACCCAGTACTTC.

The rearrangement links TRBV19 to TRBJ1-1, with D unresolved. Trimming pared 7 bases from V and 5 bases from J, leaving 14 bases between. Germline CDR1 LNHDA, CDR2 SQIVND (reference sequence). This CDR3 has 13 residues. The CDR3 sequence: CASTRVLGTEAFF. DNA for the CDR3: TGTGCCAGTACCCGGGTTCTGGGAACTGAAGCTTTCTTT.

This chain joins TRBV19 and TRBJ2-7; D remains ambiguous. The CDR3 has 11 amino acids. V shed 3 bases and J shed 3 bases, with 3 bases lying between them. Germline CDR1 is LNHDA and CDR2 is SQIVND (reference sequence). CDR3 bases: TGTGCCAGTAGTATGGGCTACGAGCAGTACTTC. Amino acids: CASSMGYEQYF.

This sequence joins TRBV6-1 and TRBJ1-4, with a possible D match to TRBD1 (6 bases). Trimming cost V 2 bases and J 3 bases, with 13 bases left between them. CDR1 is MNHNS, CDR2 SASEGT, per germline. The CDR3 is 16 residues long. The CDR3 loop reads CASSEFGGRANEKLFF. For the CDR3, the DNA is TGTGCCAGCAGTGAATTTGGGGGCAGGGCTAATGAAAAACTGTTTTTT.

The chain recombines TRBV29-1 with TRBJ2-7; D is uncertain. The CDR3 consists of 13 residues. The V end lost 6 bases, the J end lost 2 bases, and 14 bases lay between the germline ends. Per the germline V gene, CDR1 is SQVTM and CDR2 is ANQGSEA. CDR3 loop: CSVSGPRTYEQYF. Here the CDR3 DNA reads TGCAGCGTCTCCGGGCCCCGAACCTACGAGCAGTACTTC.

The sample holds one count of this clone. The chain combines TRBV5-6 with TRBJ2-2, with 7 bases lining up with TRBD1. Germline CDR1 is SGHDT and CDR2 is YYEEEE. The CDR3 extends over 16 amino acids. With V trimmed by 3 bases and J by 3 bases, 8 bases remained unmatched. CDR3 coding DNA: TGTGCCAGCAGCTGGGGGACAGATCCATACACCGGGGAGCTGTTTTTT. Its translation is CASSWGTDPYTGELFF. The whole variable domain, remainder taken from reference TRBV5-6 and TRBJ2-2, is DAGVTQSPTHLIKTRGQQVTLRCSPKSGHDTVSWYQQALGQGPQFIFQYYEEEERQRGNFPDRFSGHQFPNYSSELNVNALLLGDSALYLCASSWGTDPYTGELFFGEGSRLTVL.

The genes are TRBV18 and TRBJ1-1, with 8 nucleotides matching TRBD1. The CDR3 consists of 13 residues. Trimming cost V 3 bases and J 6 bases; bases outside gene matches: 3. CDR1 and CDR2 from the germline V gene are KGHSH and LQKENI. The CDR3 sequence: CASSPTQGAEAFF. For the CDR3, the DNA is TGTGCCAGCTCACCGACACAGGGGGCTGAAGCTTTCTTT.

This clone was detected once. This chain joins TRBV5-5 and TRBJ1-2, with D hard to call. V lost 4 bases to trimming and J lost 0 bases, with 13 bases between them. The CDR3 is 15 amino acids. From germline, CDR1 is SGHKS and CDR2 YYEKEE (reference sequence). CDR3 loop: CASSPSPGANYGYTF. For the CDR3, the DNA is TGTGCCAGCAGCCCATCGCCGGGCGCTAACTATGGCTACACCTTC.

This chain connects TRBV19 to TRBJ1-5; 9 positions match TRBD1. Germline V lookup: CDR1 LNHDA, CDR2 SQIVND (reference sequence). The CDR3 spans 14 residues. Unmatched junction bases numbered 3, after V lost 5 bases and J lost 4 bases. Here the CDR3 reads CASSLGQGNQPQHF. CDR3 nucleotide sequence: TGTGCCAGTAGTCTAGGACAGGGGAATCAGCCCCAGCATTTT.

The V and J genes are TRBV11-2 and TRBJ1-3, with unresolved D. There are 14 residues in the CDR3. Germline V CDR1 and CDR2: SGHAT, FQNNGV. Trimming took 1 base from V and 3 from J, leaving 7 bases between them. CDR3 sequence: CASSLGGGGNTIYF. Written as DNA, the CDR3 is TGTGCCAGCAGCTTAGGGGGAGGTGGAAACACCATATATTTT.

The chain is built from TRBV6-5 and TRBJ2-2; perhaps D is TRBD1 or TRBD2 (5 bases each). The CDR3 spans 13 residues. V was shortened by 5 bases and J by 6 bases, with 10 bases between the two germline ends. Germline V gene lookup returns CDR1 MNHEY and CDR2 SVGAGI. In DNA, the CDR3 is TGTGCCAGCAGTGAAAGGGACGCCGGGGAGCTGTTTTTT. Protein: CASSERDAGELFF.

J is TRBJ2-3 and V is TRBV11-3; D may be TRBD2 (6 bases). The germline CDR1 and CDR2 sequences are SGHNT and YENEEA. V lost 3 bases, J lost 6 bases, and 10 bases lay in between. This CDR3 region has 13 residues. CDR3 in DNA: TGTGCCAGCAGCTTGACTAGGAGGGATACGCAGTATTTT. Its protein product is CASSLTRRDTQYF. The full variable domain, its missing parts supplied by reference TRBV11-3 and TRBJ2-3, is EAGVVQSPRYKIIEKKQPVAFWCNPISGHNTLYWYLQNLGQGPELLIRYENEEAVDDSQLPKDRFSAERLKGVDSTLKIQPAELGDSAVYLCASSLTRRDTQYFGPGTRLTVL.

This clone was counted a single time. The J gene is TRBJ1-1, the V gene TRBV2, with unresolved D. Deletions cut 4 bases from V and 0 bases from J, with 3 bases between. This CDR3 has 12 amino acids. Germline lookup yields CDR1 SNHLY and CDR2 FYNNEI. CDR3 sequence reads: CASSGMNTEAFF. Written as DNA, the CDR3 is TGTGCCAGCAGTGGGATGAACACTGAAGCTTTCTTT. Full variable domain (remainder filled in from reference TRBV2 and TRBJ1-1): EPEVTQTPSHQVTQMGQEVILRCVPISNHLYFYWYRQILGQKVEFLVSFYNNEISEKSEIFDDQFSVERPDGSNFTLKIRSTKLEDSAMYFCASSGMNTEAFFGQGTRLTVV.

The CDR3 is CASSQRSGTGNYGYTF. CDR3 DNA sequence: TGTGCCAGCTCCCAACGATCCGGGACAGGGAACTATGGCTACACCTTC. The chain carries TRBV18 and TRBJ1-2; the match to TRBD1 covers 9 bases. CDR1 is KGHSH and CDR2 is LQKENI in the germline V gene. CDR3 length: 16 amino acids. The V and J ends lost 6 bases and 2 bases, in that order; junction bases with no gene match: 10.

The chain carries TRBV21-1 and TRBJ1-1. TRBV21-1 is classified as a pseudogene. This CDR3 spans 14 amino acids. The CDR3 coding sequence is TGTGCCAGCAGCAAAGTAAGGATGAGCACTGAAGCTTTCTTT. This encodes CASSKVRMSTEAFF.

This chain connects TRBV5-4 to TRBJ1-2, with D hard to call. CDR3 length: 18 residues. Germline assignment: CDR1 SGHNT and CDR2 YYREEE (reference sequence). Between the trimmed V and J ends, which lost 0 bases and 0 bases, there was a span of 18 bases. The CDR3, as DNA: TGTGCCAGCAGCTTGGAGTTGTCTACTTTAGGGACTAACTATGGCTACACCTTC. This gives the protein CASSLELSTLGTNYGYTF.

There are a few counts of this clone. The chain links TRBV28 to TRBJ2-7; a possible D gene is TRBD2 (6 bases). Trimming removed 7 bases at V and 5 bases at J, with 15 bases between. Germline CDR1 reads MDHEN; CDR2 reads SYDVKM. CDR3 length: 13 residues. For the CDR3, the DNA is TGTGCCAGCAATGGCGGGGCAGACGACGAGCAGTACTTC. This encodes CASNGGADDEQYF.

The chain joins TRBV5-4 to TRBJ1-1; 8 nucleotides line up with TRBD1. Trimming took 4 bases from V and 6 from J; bases not matched to a gene: 5. The germline gives CDR1 SGHNT, CDR2 YYREEE (reference sequence). The length of the CDR3 is 13 residues. The CDR3 loop is CASSKTGAAEAFF. The CDR3 nucleotides are TGTGCCAGCAGCAAGACAGGGGCCGCTGAAGCTTTCTTT.

This chain joins TRBV7-9 and TRBJ2-5; no firm D call. This CDR3 region has 14 residues. V was trimmed by 3 bases and J by 4 bases, leaving 12 bases between them. Per germline, CDR1 SEHNR and CDR2 FQNEAQ (reference sequence). CDR3 coding DNA: TGTGCCAGCAGCTTCTCCATTGGCGGAGAGACCCAGTACTTC. It is translated as CASSFSIGGETQYF. Supplemented by reference TRBV7-9 and TRBJ2-5, the full variable domain reads DTGVSQNPRHKITKRGQNVTFRCDPISEHNRLYWYRQTLGQGPEFLTYFQNEAQLEKSRLLSDRFSAERPKGSFSTLEIQRTEQGDSAMYLCASSFSIGGETQYFGPGTRLLVL.

The sample holds a few counts of this clone. The chain uses TRBV30 and TRBJ1-1; 7 positions agree with TRBD1. This CDR3 contains 12 residues. Germline V gene lookup returns CDR1 GTSNPN and CDR2 SVGIG (reference sequence). The ends lost 2 bases at V and 3 bases at J; junction bases unmatched: 0. The DNA of the CDR3 is TGTGCCTGGAGTACAGGGGACACTGAAGCTTTCTTT. Encoded protein: CAWSTGDTEAFF. The entire variable domain, with the rest obtained from reference TRBV30 and TRBJ1-1, is as follows: SQTIHQWPATLVQPVGSPLSLECTVEGTSNPNLYWYRQAAGRGLQLLFYSVGIGQISSEVPQNLSASRPQDRQFILSSKKLLLSDSGFYLCAWSTGDTEAFFGQGTRLTVV.

This clone was found a few times. This chain joins TRBV6-5 and TRBJ2-1; no firm D call. Germline V gives CDR1 MNHEY, CDR2 SVGAGI. V was shortened by 6 bases and J by 0 bases, with 12 bases between the two germline ends. The CDR3 length is 15 residues. CDR3 bases: TGTGCCAGCAGGACCGACCCAAGCTCCTACAATGAGCAGTTCTTC. This codes for CASRTDPSSYNEQFF.

The gene calls are TRBV7-9 and TRBJ1-3, with D perhaps TRBD1 (5 bases). The CDR3 sequence is 13 residues long. Between the trimmed V and J ends, which lost 1 base and 10 bases, there was a span of 11 bases. Looked up from germline, CDR1 is SEHNR and CDR2 is FQNEAQ (reference sequence). CDR3 sequence: CASSLGGRGTIYF. The DNA of the CDR3 is TGTGCCAGCAGCTTAGGAGGCCGGGGGACCATATATTTT.